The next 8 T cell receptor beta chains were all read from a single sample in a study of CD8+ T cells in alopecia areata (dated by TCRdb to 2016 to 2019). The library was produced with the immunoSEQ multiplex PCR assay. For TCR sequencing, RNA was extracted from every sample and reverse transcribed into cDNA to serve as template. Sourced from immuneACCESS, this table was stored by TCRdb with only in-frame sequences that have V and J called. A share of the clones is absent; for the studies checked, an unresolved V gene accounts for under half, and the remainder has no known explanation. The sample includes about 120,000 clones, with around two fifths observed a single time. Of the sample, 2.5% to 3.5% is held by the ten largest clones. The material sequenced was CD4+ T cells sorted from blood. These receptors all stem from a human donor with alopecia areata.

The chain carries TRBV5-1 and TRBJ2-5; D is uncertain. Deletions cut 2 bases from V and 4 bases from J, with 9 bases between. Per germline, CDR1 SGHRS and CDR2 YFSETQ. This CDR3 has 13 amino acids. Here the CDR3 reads CASSFSAGETQYF. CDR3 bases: TGCGCCAGCAGCTTTTCGGCCGGAGAGACCCAGTACTTC.

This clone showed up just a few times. In DNA, the CDR3 is TGTGCCATCAGTGCACGGGCTAGCGGGAGGCGAGAGACCCAGTACTTC. It is translated as CAISARASGRRETQYF. The V call is TRBV10-3, the J call TRBJ2-5; TRBD2 matches 11 bases. Germline CDR1 is ENHRY and CDR2 is SYGVKD. J was trimmed by 4 bases and V by 4 bases; bases with no gene match: 8. The CDR3 contains 16 residues.

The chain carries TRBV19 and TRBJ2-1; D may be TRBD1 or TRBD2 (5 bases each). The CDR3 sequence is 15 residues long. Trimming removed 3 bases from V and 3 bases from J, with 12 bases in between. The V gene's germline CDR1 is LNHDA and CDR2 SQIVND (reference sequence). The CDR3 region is CASSMFGAGYNEQFF. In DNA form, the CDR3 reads TGTGCCAGTAGTATGTTCGGGGCGGGCTACAATGAGCAGTTCTTC.

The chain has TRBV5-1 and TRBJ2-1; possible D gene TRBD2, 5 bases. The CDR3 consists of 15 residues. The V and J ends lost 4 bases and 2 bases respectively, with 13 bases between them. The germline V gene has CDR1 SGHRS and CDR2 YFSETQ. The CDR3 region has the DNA TGCGCCAGCAGCCCCTCCGGGGATACCTACAATGAGCAGTTCTTC. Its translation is CASSPSGDTYNEQFF.

DNA for the CDR3: TGTGCCAGCAGCCCTCTAGCGGGGGGCCCCTACGAGCAGTACTTC. Its protein is CASSPLAGGPYEQYF. The chain links TRBV11-2 to TRBJ2-7, with 11 bases aligning to TRBD2. The V and J ends lost 5 bases and 2 bases, in that order; junction bases with no gene match: 5. The CDR3 spans 15 residues. Germline CDR1 and CDR2: SGHAT and FQNNGV.

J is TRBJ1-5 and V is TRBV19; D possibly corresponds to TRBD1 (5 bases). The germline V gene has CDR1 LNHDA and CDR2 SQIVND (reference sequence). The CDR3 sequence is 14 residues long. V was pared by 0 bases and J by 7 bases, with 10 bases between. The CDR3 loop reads CASSIDRGPQPQHF. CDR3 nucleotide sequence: TGTGCCAGTAGTATAGACCGGGGACCGCAGCCCCAGCATTTT.

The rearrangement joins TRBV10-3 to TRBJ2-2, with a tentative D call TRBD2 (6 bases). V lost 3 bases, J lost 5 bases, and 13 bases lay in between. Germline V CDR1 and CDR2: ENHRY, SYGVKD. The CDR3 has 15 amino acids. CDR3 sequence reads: CAISDREKGTGELFF. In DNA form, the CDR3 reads TGTGCCATCAGTGATCGGGAGAAGGGGACCGGGGAGCTGTTTTTT.

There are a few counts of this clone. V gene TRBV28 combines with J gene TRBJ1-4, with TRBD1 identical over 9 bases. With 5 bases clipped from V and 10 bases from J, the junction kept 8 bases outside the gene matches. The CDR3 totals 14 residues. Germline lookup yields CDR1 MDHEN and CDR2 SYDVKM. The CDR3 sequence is CASSPGTGSGKLFF. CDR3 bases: TGTGCCAGCAGTCCGGGGACAGGGTCGGGAAAACTGTTTTTT. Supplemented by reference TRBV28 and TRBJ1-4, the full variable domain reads DVKVTQSSRYLVKRTGEKVFLECVQDMDHENMFWYRQDPGLGLRLIYFSYDVKMKEKGDIPEGYSVSREKKERFSLILESASTNQTSMYLCASSPGTGSGKLFFGSGTQLSVL.